The clone carrying this TCR beta chain has only a few counts. The sample comes from a study of blood T cell repertoires in COVID-19. About the research overall: Whether acute or convalescent, the COVID-19 samples came from the United States, Italy and Spain.

The CDR3 extends over 14 amino acids. In germline, CDR1 is SGHRS, CDR2 YFSETQ. The ends were cut back, 3 bases at V and 1 base at J, with 10 bases in the middle. Data came from immunoSEQ multiplex PCR; TCRdb stores just in-frame clones and leaves some out. The table shows 120,000 to 150,000 clones, with more than 70% occurring only once. The V and J genes are TRBV5-1 and TRBJ1-1, with D maybe TRBD1 (6 bases). This sequence originates from a woman aged 55 to 70 with acute or convalescent COVID-19. The specimen was peripheral blood. In DNA, the CDR3 is TGCGCCAGCAGCTCGGACAGTTCGAACACTGAAGCTTTCTTT. Translating it yields CASSSDSSNTEAFF. Drawing the rest from reference TRBV5-1 and TRBJ1-1, the complete variable domain is KAGVTQTPRYLIKTRGQQVTLSCSPISGHRSVSWYQQTPGQGLQFLFEYFSETQRNKGNFPGRFSGRQFSNSRSEMNVSTLELGDSALYLCASSSDSSNTEAFFGQGTRLTVV.